This passage covers 18 T cell receptor beta chains from one sample sequenced in a study of beta chain features in type 1 diabetes. Expressed TCRB transcripts were sequenced after all isolated RNA was converted to cDNA. The assay was immunoSEQ multiplex PCR, and TCRdb's table has in-frame clones only and misses some. The sample shows hundreds of thousands of clones, 13% of them seen only once. The antigens for these receptors are not known. Study-level results: In all four CD4+ subsets, TCRB CDR3 length was significantly, moderately reduced in type 1 diabetes.

Material for sequencing was naive CD4+ T cells from blood. The receptors originated from a man in his late teens or twenties with type 1 diabetes.

This clone was observed a few times. This chain joins TRBV10-3 and TRBJ1-6; a weak D match, TRBD1 (5 bases). This CDR3 has 14 amino acids. Looked up from germline, CDR1 is ENHRY and CDR2 is SYGVKD. V shed 6 bases and J shed 9 bases, with 15 bases lying between them. CDR3 sequence: CAIRGDAISSPLHF. CDR3 coding DNA: TGTGCCATCAGAGGGGACGCTATCAGTTCACCCCTCCACTTT.

This clone was detected only a few times. Other DNA sequences in this specimen translate into the identical CDR3. The chain couples TRBV30 to TRBJ1-2; no reliable D call. The germline V gene encodes CDR1 GTSNPN and CDR2 SVGIG (reference sequence). The V gene lost 2 bases and the J gene lost 4 bases, with 5 bases spanning the gap. The CDR3 consists of 11 residues. CDR3 sequence reads: CAWSHSYGYTF. The CDR3 DNA is TGTGCCTGGAGTCACAGCTATGGCTACACCTTC.

The rearrangement uses TRBV11-2 and TRBJ2-1; D remains ambiguous. Germline assignment: CDR1 SGHAT and CDR2 FQNNGV. This CDR3 is built from 13 residues. Trimming left V 5 bases short and J 0 bases short, with 5 bases between. CDR3 residues: CASSPSSYNEQFF. CDR3 bases: TGTGCCAGCAGCCCCAGCTCCTACAATGAGCAGTTCTTC.

V is TRBV7-2 and J is TRBJ2-1; TRBD2 matches at 7 bases. The CDR3 contains 15 residues. The V gene's germline CDR1 is SGHTA and CDR2 FQGNSA. The V gene end was trimmed by 5 bases and the J gene end by 3 bases; junction bases not matched to a gene: 7. CDR3: CASSRGASGYNEQFF. The CDR3 nucleotides are TGTGCCAGCAGCCGAGGGGCTAGCGGCTACAATGAGCAGTTCTTC.

This clone came up once. The chain links TRBV2 to TRBJ1-1; D might be TRBD1 (5 bases). Trimming removed 5 bases from V and 2 bases from J, with 12 bases in between. From germline, CDR1 is SNHLY and CDR2 FYNNEI. This CDR3 has 14 amino acids. The CDR3 region has the DNA TGTGCCAGCAGTCAGCCCGGGACTAACACTGAAGCTTTCTTT. This gives the protein CASSQPGTNTEAFF.

Details on this clone: The sample contains more than one DNA sequence encoding this CDR3. The genes are TRBV29-1 and TRBJ1-1, with no clear D. In germline, CDR1 is SQVTM, CDR2 ANQGSEA. CDR3 length: 13 residues. The V and J ends lost 2 bases and 0 bases respectively, with 7 bases between them. The CDR3 DNA reads TGCAGCGTTGAACAACGGATGAACACTGAAGCTTTCTTT. The encoded protein is CSVEQRMNTEAFF.

This clone was counted between two and nine times. The chain couples TRBV6-1 to TRBJ1-1; D may be TRBD1 (6 bases). Trimming took off 5 bases at V and 7 bases at J, with 14 bases between the two ends. The CDR3 sequence is 13 residues long. Germline V gene lookup returns CDR1 MNHNS and CDR2 SASEGT. The CDR3 DNA is TGTGCCAGCAGTAACCCGGGGGCCAGTGAAGCTTTCTTT. Encoded protein: CASSNPGASEAFF.

A few counts support this clone. The chain joins TRBV5-8 to TRBJ2-2; the D gene is possibly TRBD2 (6 bases). Between the trimmed V and J ends, which lost 3 bases and 5 bases, there was a span of 20 bases. The CDR3 totals 17 residues. The V gene's germline CDR1 is SGHTS and CDR2 YDEGEE. CDR3 loop: CASSSRTFTGVTGELFF. In DNA, the CDR3 is TGTGCCAGCAGCTCCCGGACCTTCACGGGGGTAACCGGGGAGCTGTTTTTT.

This clone has just a few counts. This sequence joins TRBV10-3 and TRBJ1-1, with D tentatively TRBD1 (5 bases). Trimming removed 3 bases from V and 2 bases from J, with 13 bases in between. This CDR3 is built from 15 residues. CDR1 and CDR2 from the germline V gene are ENHRY and SYGVKD. CDR3 nucleotides: TGTGCCATCAGTGATCGGGGCCAAGCCAACACTGAAGCTTTCTTT. As protein: CAISDRGQANTEAFF.

The chain uses TRBV6-5 and TRBJ1-4, with 8 bases that match TRBD1. Germline V lookup: CDR1 MNHEY, CDR2 SVGAGI. This CDR3 contains 15 residues. V trimming: 2 bases; J trimming: 8 bases; junction bases outside the gene matches: 7. The CDR3 DNA sequence: TGTGCCAGCAGTTACAATAACAGGGGGGAAGAAAAACTGTTTTTT. Protein: CASSYNNRGEEKLFF.

The chain joins TRBV5-1 to TRBJ2-5; D possibly corresponds to TRBD2 (6 bases). V gave up 2 bases and J gave up 4 bases, with 15 bases separating them. The length of the CDR3 is 15 residues. Germline CDR1 is SGHRS and CDR2 is YFSETQ. In DNA form, the CDR3 reads TGCGCCAGCAGCTTCCCGGGTCAGGGAGGAGAGACCCAGTACTTC. It is translated as CASSFPGQGGETQYF.

The gene calls are TRBV21-1 and TRBJ2-1; TRBD2, the D gene given by the table, was not confirmed from the DNA. TRBV21-1 is a listed pseudogene. CDR3 length: 19 amino acids. The CDR3 DNA sequence: TGTGCCAGCAGCAAAGTGGGGACTAGCGGGTGTAGCTCCTACAATGAGCAGTTCTTC. This encodes CASSKVGTSGCSSYNEQFF.

This clone is a singleton in its sample. This chain connects TRBV11-2 to TRBJ1-1; 7 positions agree with TRBD1. The CDR3 contains 13 residues. Germline CDR1 and CDR2: SGHAT and FQNNGV. The V gene end was trimmed by 4 bases and the J gene end by 3 bases; junction bases not matched to a gene: 2. CDR3 DNA sequence: TGTGCCAGCAGCTCGGGACAGTACACTGAAGCTTTCTTT. It codes for CASSSGQYTEAFF.

The V and J genes are TRBV12-5 and TRBJ2-7; 7 nucleotides align to TRBD1. Germline V gives CDR1 LGHNT, CDR2 FRNRAP. The CDR3 is 14 residues long. The V and J ends lost 6 bases and 0 bases, in that order; junction bases with no gene match: 5. The CDR3, as DNA: TGTGCTAGTGGCCCACAGGGGAGCTCCTACGAGCAGTACTTC. This codes for CASGPQGSSYEQYF.

This chain joins TRBV28 and TRBJ2-7; D gene unclear. CDR1 and CDR2 (germline): MDHEN, SYDVKM. CDR3 length: 12 residues. Deletions cut 6 bases from V and 0 bases from J, with 6 bases between. As DNA, the CDR3 is TGTGCCAGCAGAGATTACTCCTACGAGCAGTACTTC. Protein sequence: CASRDYSYEQYF.

The chain combines TRBV30 with TRBJ1-1; a possible D gene is TRBD1 (6 bases). The germline V and J ends were trimmed by 8 bases and 1 base, with 14 bases remaining between them. From germline, CDR1 is GTSNPN and CDR2 SVGIG (reference sequence). The CDR3 runs 13 residues. CDR3 amino acids: CATSGGGNTEAFF. As DNA, the CDR3 is TGTGCCACATCAGGAGGGGGGAACACTGAAGCTTTCTTT.

The chain is built from TRBV30 and TRBJ2-1; 12 bases line up with TRBD2. Germline V gene data show CDR1 as GTSNPN and CDR2 as SVGIG (reference sequence). The CDR3 has 14 amino acids. V was clipped by 0 bases and J by 8 bases; unmatched bases: 2. CDR3 in amino acids: CAWSVGLAGDEQFF. The CDR3 DNA reads TGTGCCTGGAGTGTGGGACTAGCGGGCGATGAGCAGTTCTTC.

This clone was found a few times. The chain couples TRBV21-1 to TRBJ1-4; the D call in the table, TRBD1, was not verified against the DNA. TRBV21-1 is given as a pseudogene. The CDR3 loop spans 17 amino acids. The CDR3 coding sequence is TGTGCCAGCAGCCCCAACAGGGGTTCCGCAACTAATGAAAAACTGTTTTTT. It encodes CASSPNRGSATNEKLFF.